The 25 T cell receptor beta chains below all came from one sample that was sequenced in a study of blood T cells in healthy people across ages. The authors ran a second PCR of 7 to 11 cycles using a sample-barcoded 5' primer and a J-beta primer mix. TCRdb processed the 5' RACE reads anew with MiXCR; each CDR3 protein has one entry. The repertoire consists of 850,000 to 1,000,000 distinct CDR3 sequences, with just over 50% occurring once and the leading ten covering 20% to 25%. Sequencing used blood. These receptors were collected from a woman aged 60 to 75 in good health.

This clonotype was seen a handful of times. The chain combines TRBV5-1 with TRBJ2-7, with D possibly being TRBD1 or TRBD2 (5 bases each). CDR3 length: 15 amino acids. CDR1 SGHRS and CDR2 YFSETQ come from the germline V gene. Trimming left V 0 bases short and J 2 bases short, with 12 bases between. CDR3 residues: CASSLAGRRTYEQYF. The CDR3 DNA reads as TGCGCCAGCAGCTTGGCGGGACGCCGAACCTACGAGCAGTACTTC.

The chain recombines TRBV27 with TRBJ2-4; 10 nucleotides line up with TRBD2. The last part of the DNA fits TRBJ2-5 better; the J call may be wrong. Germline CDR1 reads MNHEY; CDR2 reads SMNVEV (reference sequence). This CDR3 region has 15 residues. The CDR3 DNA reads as TGTGCCAGCAGTTCTGGGACTAGCGTTGGGAAGACCCAGTACTTC. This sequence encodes CASSSGTSVGKTQYF.

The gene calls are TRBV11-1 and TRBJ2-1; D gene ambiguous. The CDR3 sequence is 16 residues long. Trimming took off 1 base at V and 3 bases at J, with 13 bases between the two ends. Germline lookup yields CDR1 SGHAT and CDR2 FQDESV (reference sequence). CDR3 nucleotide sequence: TGTGCCAGCAGCTTAGACCTAGTTACCAACTACAATGAGCAGTTCTTC. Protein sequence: CASSLDLVTNYNEQFF.

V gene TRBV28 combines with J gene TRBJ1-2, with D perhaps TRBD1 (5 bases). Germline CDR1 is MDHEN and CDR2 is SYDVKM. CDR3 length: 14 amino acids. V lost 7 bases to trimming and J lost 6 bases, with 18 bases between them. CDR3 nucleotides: TGTGCCAGCACGGCTTCAGGGAATTGGCATGGCTACACCTTC. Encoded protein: CASTASGNWHGYTF.

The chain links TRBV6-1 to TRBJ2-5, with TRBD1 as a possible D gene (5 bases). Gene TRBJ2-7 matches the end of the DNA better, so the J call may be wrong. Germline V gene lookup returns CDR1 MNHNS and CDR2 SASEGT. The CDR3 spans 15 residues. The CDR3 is CASPEGPGQSYEQYF. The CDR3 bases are TGTGCCAGCCCTGAAGGTCCAGGGCAGTCCTACGAGCAGTACTTC.

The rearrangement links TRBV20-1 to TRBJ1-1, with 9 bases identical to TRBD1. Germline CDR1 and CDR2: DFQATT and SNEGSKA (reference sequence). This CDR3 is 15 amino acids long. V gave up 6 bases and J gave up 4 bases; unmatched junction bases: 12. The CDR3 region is CSATGGSGTGTEAFF. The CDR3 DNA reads TGCAGTGCCACAGGGGGCTCGGGAACGGGCACTGAAGCTTTCTTT.

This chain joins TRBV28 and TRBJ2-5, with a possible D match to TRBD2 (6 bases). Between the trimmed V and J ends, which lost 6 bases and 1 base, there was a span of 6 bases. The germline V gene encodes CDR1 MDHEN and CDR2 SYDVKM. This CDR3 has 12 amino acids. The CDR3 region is CASRTSQETQYF. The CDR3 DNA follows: TGTGCCAGCAGGACTAGCCAAGAGACCCAGTACTTC.

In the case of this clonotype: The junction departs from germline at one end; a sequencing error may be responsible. CDR3 sequence (DNA): TGCAGCGCTGAATCCAGCGGGACTAGCTCCTACGAGCAGTACTTC. Residues: CSAESSGTSSYEQYF. This chain links TRBV29-1 with TRBJ2-7; 8 nucleotides agree with TRBD2. In germline, CDR1 is SQVTM, CDR2 ANQGSEA. This CDR3 spans 15 amino acids.

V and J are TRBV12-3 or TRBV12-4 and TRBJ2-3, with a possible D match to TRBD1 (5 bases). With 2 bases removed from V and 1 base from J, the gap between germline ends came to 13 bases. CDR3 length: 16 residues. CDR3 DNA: TGTGCCAGCAGTTTAAACAGGTTAAGCGGCACAGATACGCAGTATTTT. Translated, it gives CASSLNRLSGTDTQYF.

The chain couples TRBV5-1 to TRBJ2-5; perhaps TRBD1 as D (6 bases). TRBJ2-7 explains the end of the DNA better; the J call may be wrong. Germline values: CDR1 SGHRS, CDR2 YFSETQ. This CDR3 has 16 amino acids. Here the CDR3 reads CASSLGSDGQTYEQYF. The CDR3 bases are TGCGCCAGCAGCTTGGGCTCGGATGGACAGACCTACGAGCAGTACTTC.

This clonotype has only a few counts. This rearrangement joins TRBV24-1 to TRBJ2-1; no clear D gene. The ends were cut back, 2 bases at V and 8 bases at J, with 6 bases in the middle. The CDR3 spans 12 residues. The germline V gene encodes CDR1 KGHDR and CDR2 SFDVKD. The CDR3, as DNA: TGTGCCACCAGTGATTACAGAGATGAGCAGTTCTTC. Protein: CATSDYRDEQFF.

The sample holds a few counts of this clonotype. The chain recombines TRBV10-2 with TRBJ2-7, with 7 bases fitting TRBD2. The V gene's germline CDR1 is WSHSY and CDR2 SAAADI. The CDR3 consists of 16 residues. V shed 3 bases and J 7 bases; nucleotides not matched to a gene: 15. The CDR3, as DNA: TGCGCCAGCAGTGACGGTTGGCTAGCGGTCGCGGGGGAGCAGTACTTC. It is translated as CASSDGWLAVAGEQYF.

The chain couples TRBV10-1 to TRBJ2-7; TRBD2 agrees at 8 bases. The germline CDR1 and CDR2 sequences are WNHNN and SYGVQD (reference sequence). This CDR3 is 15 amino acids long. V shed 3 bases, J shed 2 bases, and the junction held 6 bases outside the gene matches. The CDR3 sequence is CASSDSGTWPYEQYF. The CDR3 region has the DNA TGCGCCAGCAGTGATAGCGGGACTTGGCCCTACGAGCAGTACTTC.

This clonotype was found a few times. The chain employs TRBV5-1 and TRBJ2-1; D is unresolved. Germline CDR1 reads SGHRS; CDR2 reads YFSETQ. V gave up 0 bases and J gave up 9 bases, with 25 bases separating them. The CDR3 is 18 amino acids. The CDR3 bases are TGCGCCAGCAGCTTGGTTGGGTTGGCCGTTTTGGAGTACGGTGAGCAGTTCTTC. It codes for CASSLVGLAVLEYGEQFF.

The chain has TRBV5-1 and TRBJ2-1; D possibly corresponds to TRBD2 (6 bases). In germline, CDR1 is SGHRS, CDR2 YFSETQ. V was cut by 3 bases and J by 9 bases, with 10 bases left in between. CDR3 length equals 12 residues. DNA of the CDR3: TGCGCCAGCAGCTCGGAGGGCGGTGAGCAGTTCTTC. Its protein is CASSSEGGEQFF.

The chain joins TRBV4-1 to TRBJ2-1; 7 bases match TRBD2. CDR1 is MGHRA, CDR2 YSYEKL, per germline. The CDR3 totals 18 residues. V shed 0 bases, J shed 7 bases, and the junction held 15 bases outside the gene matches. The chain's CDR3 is CASSQEGPGRAGINEQFF. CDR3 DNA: TGCGCCAGCAGCCAAGAGGGCCCAGGACGAGCGGGAATAAATGAGCAGTTCTTC.

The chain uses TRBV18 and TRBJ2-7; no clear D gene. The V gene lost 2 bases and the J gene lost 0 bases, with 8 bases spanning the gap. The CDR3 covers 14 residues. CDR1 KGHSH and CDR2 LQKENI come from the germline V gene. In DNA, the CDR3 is TGTGCCAGCTCACCAAGGGCCAGCTCCTACGAGCAGTACTTC. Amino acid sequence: CASSPRASSYEQYF.

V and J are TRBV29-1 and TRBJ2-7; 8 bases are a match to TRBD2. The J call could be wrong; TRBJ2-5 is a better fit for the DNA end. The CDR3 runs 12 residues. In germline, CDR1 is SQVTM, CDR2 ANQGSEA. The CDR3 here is CSVDVGGATQYF. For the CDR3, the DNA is TGCAGCGTTGATGTCGGGGGGGCGACCCAGTACTTC.

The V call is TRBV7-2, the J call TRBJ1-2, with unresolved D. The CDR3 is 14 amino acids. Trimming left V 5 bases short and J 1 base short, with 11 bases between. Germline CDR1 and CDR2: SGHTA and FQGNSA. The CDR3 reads CASSLRRYNYGYTF. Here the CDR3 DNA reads TGTGCCAGCAGCCTAAGGAGGTATAACTATGGCTACACCTTC.

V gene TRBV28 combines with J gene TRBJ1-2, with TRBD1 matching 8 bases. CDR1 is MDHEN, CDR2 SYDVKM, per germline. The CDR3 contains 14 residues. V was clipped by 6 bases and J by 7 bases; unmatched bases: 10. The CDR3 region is CASSHGQGGSGYTF. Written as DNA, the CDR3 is TGTGCCAGCAGCCACGGACAGGGCGGGAGTGGCTACACCTTC.

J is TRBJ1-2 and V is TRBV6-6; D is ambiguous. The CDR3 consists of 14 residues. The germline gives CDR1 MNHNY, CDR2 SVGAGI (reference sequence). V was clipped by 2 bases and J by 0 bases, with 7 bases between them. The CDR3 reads CASSYLTSNYGYTF. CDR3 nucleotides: TGTGCCAGCAGTTACCTGACTTCTAACTATGGCTACACCTTC.

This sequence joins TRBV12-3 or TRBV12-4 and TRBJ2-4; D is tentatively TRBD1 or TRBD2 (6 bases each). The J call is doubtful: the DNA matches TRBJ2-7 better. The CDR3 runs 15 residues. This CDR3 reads CASSSGDFKPYEQYF. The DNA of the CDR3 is TGTGCCAGCAGTTCAGGGGACTTCAAACCCTACGAGCAGTACTTC.

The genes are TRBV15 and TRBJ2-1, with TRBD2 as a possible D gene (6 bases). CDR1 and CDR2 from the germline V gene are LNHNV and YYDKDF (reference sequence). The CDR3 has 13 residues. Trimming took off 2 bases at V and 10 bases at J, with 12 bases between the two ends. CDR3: CATSRRGWEEQFF. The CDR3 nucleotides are TGTGCCACCAGCAGACGGGGGTGGGAGGAGCAGTTCTTC.

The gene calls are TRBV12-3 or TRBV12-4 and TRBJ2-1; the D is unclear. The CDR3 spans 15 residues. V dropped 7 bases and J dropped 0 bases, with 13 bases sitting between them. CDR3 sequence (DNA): TGTGCCAGCAACACGCGCAGGAGCTCCTACAATGAGCAGTTCTTC. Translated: CASNTRRSSYNEQFF.

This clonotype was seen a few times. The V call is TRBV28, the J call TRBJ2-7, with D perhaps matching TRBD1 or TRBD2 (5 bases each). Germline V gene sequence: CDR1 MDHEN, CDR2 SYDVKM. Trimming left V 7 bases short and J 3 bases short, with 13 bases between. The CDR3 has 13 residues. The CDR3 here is CASKTWGIYEQYF. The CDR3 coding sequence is TGTGCCAGCAAGACTTGGGGGATCTACGAGCAGTACTTC.